By sample share, the clone carrying this T cell receptor beta chain is medium-sized. What it binds is not known. The data originate from a study of T cell repertoires in aging, cancer and after chemotherapy. The study's findings and limits: In cancer patients, declining TCR diversity with age involved lost richness and lost evenness.

Peripheral blood genomic DNA, not sorted cells or RNA, was the template. This CDR3 contains 15 residues. Trimming took 5 bases from V and 4 from J; bases not matched to a gene: 8. CDR1 is MNHEY, CDR2 SMNVEV, per germline (reference sequence). TRB rearrangements spanning V, D and J were amplified using mixed TRB-A/B primers. TCRdb reprocessed the multiplex PCR reads via MiXCR and lists one record per CDR3 protein. The table includes about 2,700 distinct CDR3 sequences, 20% to 25% detected once. The chain recombines TRBV27 with TRBJ1-5; 7 bases align to TRBD1. This TCR derives from a human donor with a solid tumor. Sequencing was performed on blood. This CDR3 is CASSRQGIGNQPQHF. Written as DNA, the CDR3 is TGTGCCAGCAGTCGACAGGGTATCGGTAATCAGCCCCAGCATTTT.